This passage covers 10 T cell receptor beta chains from one sample sequenced in a study of control samples from healthy donors and cancer patients. TCRdb keeps only in-frame clones here, not all; method: immunoSEQ multiplex PCR. The data contain around 72,000 clones, more than 75% of them seen just once; the ten biggest clones take up over 13%. The specimen sequenced was blood. These receptors were obtained from a man aged 50 to 59 in good health.

This clone has only one observation. At one boundary the junction diverges from the germline segment, which might be a read error. This chain links TRBV24-1 with TRBJ2-1; maybe TRBD2 (6 bases). The CDR3 is 15 residues long. The V gene's germline CDR1 is KGHDR and CDR2 SFDVKD. The CDR3 region has the DNA TGTGCCGCCAGTGAGTCGACTAGAGGGTTTTGGGAGCAGTTCTTC. Translating gives CAASESTRGFWEQFF.

This chain links TRBV19 with TRBJ2-1; 10 nucleotides line up with TRBD2. CDR1 and CDR2 (germline): LNHDA, SQIVND (reference sequence). The CDR3 is made up of 14 amino acids. V lost 7 bases to trimming and J lost 9 bases; unmatched junction nucleotides: 9. CDR3 sequence reads: CASTGTSVMGEQFF. Here the CDR3 DNA reads TGTGCCAGTACCGGGACTAGCGTGATGGGTGAGCAGTTCTTC.

The chain combines TRBV5-1 with TRBJ2-3; D gene ambiguous. This CDR3 spans 14 amino acids. The germline CDR1 and CDR2 sequences are SGHRS and YFSETQ. V was cut by 0 bases and J by 6 bases, with 11 bases left in between. The CDR3 region is CASSLEGSGDTQYF. The CDR3 DNA reads TGCGCCAGCAGCTTGGAAGGGTCTGGGGATACGCAGTATTTT. The full variable domain, rest sourced from reference TRBV5-1 and TRBJ2-3, is KAGVTQTPRYLIKTRGQQVTLSCSPISGHRSVSWYQQTPGQGLQFLFEYFSETQRNKGNFPGRFSGRQFSNSRSEMNVSTLELGDSALYLCASSLEGSGDTQYFGPGTRLTVL.

CDR3 residues: CACFPGHAIDTQYF. CDR3 DNA sequence: TGTGCCTGTTTCCCGGGACATGCTATAGATACGCAGTATTTT. The chain recombines TRBV30 with TRBJ2-3; weak D call: TRBD1 (6 bases). From germline, CDR1 is GTSNPN and CDR2 SVGIG (reference sequence). Trimming stripped 6 bases from V and 5 bases from J, with 18 bases between. The CDR3 has 14 amino acids. The whole variable domain, filled in from reference TRBV30 and TRBJ2-3, reads SQTIHQWPATLVQPVGSPLSLECTVEGTSNPNLYWYRQAAGRGLQLLFYSVGIGQISSEVPQNLSASRPQDRQFILSSKKLLLSDSGFYLCACFPGHAIDTQYFGPGTRLTVL.

This chain connects TRBV5-1 to TRBJ1-2; the match to TRBD1 covers 8 bases. The CDR3 length is 15 residues. CDR1 is SGHRS, CDR2 YFSETQ, per germline. V lost 0 bases to trimming and J lost 6 bases; unmatched junction nucleotides: 7. DNA for the CDR3: TGCGCCAGCAGCTTGGATCTCACAGGGGGTGATGGCTACACCTTC. Amino acids: CASSLDLTGGDGYTF.

The CDR3 reads CASSERGEGANTEAFF. CDR3 in DNA: TGTGCCAGCAGTGAGCGGGGAGAGGGGGCGAACACTGAAGCTTTCTTT. The rearrangement joins TRBV6-1 to TRBJ1-1; 7 bases map to TRBD1. Germline V CDR1 and CDR2: MNHNS, SASEGT. This CDR3 has 16 amino acids. Trimming at V came to 3 bases and at J to 1 base, leaving 8 bases not matched to a gene.

The V gene is TRBV5-4, the J gene TRBJ2-3, with a tentative D call TRBD1 (6 bases). CDR1 is SGHNT and CDR2 is YYREEE in the germline V gene (reference sequence). The CDR3 has 13 residues. The ends were cut back, 4 bases at V and 2 bases at J, with 8 bases in the middle. The DNA of the CDR3 is TGTGCCAGCAGCCGGACAGCCACAGATACGCAGTATTTT. Translated, it gives CASSRTATDTQYF.

In this sample, this clone turned up once. V usage is TRBV5-1 and J usage is TRBJ2-5; 7 bases fit TRBD2. The germline CDR1 and CDR2 sequences are SGHRS and YFSETQ. CDR3 length equals 15 residues. Trimming removed 4 bases from V and 1 base from J; junction bases left unmatched: 7. CDR3 residues: CASSPGWTSQETQYF. The DNA for the CDR3 is TGCGCCAGCAGCCCGGGGTGGACTAGCCAAGAGACCCAGTACTTC.

The chain joins TRBV6-1 to TRBJ2-1; TRBD1 might be the D (6 bases). The CDR3 sequence is 17 residues long. Deletions cut 3 bases from V and 8 bases from J, with 23 bases between. The germline gives CDR1 MNHNS, CDR2 SASEGT. Written as DNA, the CDR3 is TGTGCCAGCAGTGAGCTCCCCTCCGGACAGAGTACGGATGAGCAGTTCTTC. Translating it yields CASSELPSGQSTDEQFF.

V and J are TRBV9 and TRBJ2-1, with D perhaps being TRBD1 or TRBD2 (5 bases each). Trimming removed 4 bases from V and 1 base from J, with 24 bases in between. CDR3 length: 19 residues. CDR1 SGDLS and CDR2 YYNGEE come from the germline V gene. CDR3 DNA sequence: TGTGCCAGCAGCACAGGAGAGGGATCCGGGGTAGGGTCCTACAATGAGCAGTTCTTC. It is translated as CASSTGEGSGVGSYNEQFF.